Included here is one T cell receptor (beta chain) sequence, with context. This entry comes from a study of T cells expressing NK-cell markers. Study in general: Seven of the eight sequenced donors were classified as HCMV-seropositive, and one was classified as seronegative.

TCRdb reprocessed the 5' RACE reads and stores each CDR3 protein as one record, lacking DNA. The listing records about 170,000 distinct CDR3 sequences. Germline V gene data show CDR1 as MNHNS and CDR2 as SASEGT. The CDR3 is made up of 14 amino acids. The receptor was derived from a man aged 18-75 years in good health. Sequences were obtained from blood T cells: a sorted CD56 or NKG2C T cell subset, CD4+ or CD8+ T cells, or bulk PBMC T cells (not recorded which). The genes are TRBV6-1 and TRBJ2-3; the TRBD1 assignment by TCRdb is unverifiable without DNA. The CDR3 region is CASREGGYADTQYF.